A selection of T cell receptor beta chains follows, all from one sample in a study of T-cell memory formation after mild COVID-19. TCRdb re-called the 5' RACE reads with MiXCR, one entry per CDR3 protein. In the table there are roughly 100,000 distinct CDR3 sequences, about a sixth of which are singletons. Sequenced input: PBMCs or a T cell subset sorted from them (not recorded which). These receptors all stem from an adult woman who had mild COVID-19 (a few samples of this study predate the infection). Cell type and time point are not known. CDR3s include the opening cysteine and the closing phenylalanine or tryptophan. D genes are given only for firm matches. The size entry is marked missing in some rows and otherwise reads once, few, many or a size class.

d_call clone_size j_call v_call cdr3_nt cdr3_aa
- - TRBJ1-2 TRBV5-1 TGCGCCAGCAGCTTGCACAGGGCCCTCAACTATGGCTACACCTTC CASSLHRALNYGYTF
- - TRBJ1-2 TRBV2 TGTGCCAGCAGTGCAACCGGGACCCCAGCTAACTATGGCTACACCTTC CASSATGTPANYGYTF
- - TRBJ1-4 TRBV5-6 TGTGCCAGCAGCTTTCTGCCCTCCAAGGAAAAACTGTTTTTT CASSFLPSKEKLFF
TRBD2 few TRBJ2-7 TRBV11-2 TGTGCCAGCAGCTTGGGGGGGTTCCACGAGCAGTACTTC CASSLGGFHEQYF
TRBD2 - TRBJ2-4 TRBV5-6 TGTGCCAGCAGCCCAGGGACTAGCGGTATAAACATTCAGTACTTC CASSPGTSGINIQYF
- - TRBJ2-1 TRBV7-8 TGTGCCAGCAGCGTCCGGGACCTGCAGTTCTTC CASSVRDLQFF
- - TRBJ2-7 TRBV23-1 TGCGCCAGCGACTTGCGATTCTCCTACGAGCAGTACTTC CASDLRFSYEQYF
- - TRBJ2-1 TRBV24-1 TGTGCCACCAGTGATTTTAGCCAGGGCGACTACAATGAGCAGTTCTTC CATSDFSQGDYNEQFF
TRBD1 - TRBJ2-2 TRBV7-9 TGTGCCAGCAGCTTAGGAACCGGACAGGGCCGCTTCACCGGGGAGCTGTTTTTT CASSLGTGQGRFTGELFF
- - TRBJ1-1 TRBV4-3 TGCGCCAGCAGCCGTACAGGGTACCCTGAAGCTTTCTTT CASSRTGYPEAFF
- - TRBJ1-2 TRBV6-5 TGTGCCAGCAGTTACTCGGGCAGGGACGGCTACACCTTC CASSYSGRDGYTF
- - TRBJ2-7 TRBV6-2/TRBV6-3 TGTGCCAGCAGCACTCCGGGCCGGATCTACGAGCAGTACTTC CASSTPGRIYEQYF
TRBD1 - TRBJ2-7 TRBV7-9 TGTGCCAGCAGTCCGATTCCGGGACAGGGGGTAACCTACGAGCAGTACTTC CASSPIPGQGVTYEQYF
- few TRBJ1-1 TRBV7-9 TGTGCCAGCCAGGCCACGGCCGCGATGAACACTGAAGCTTTCTTT CASQATAAMNTEAFF
- - TRBJ2-1 TRBV29-1 TGCAGCGTTGTCGGGCAGAATGAGCAGTTCTTC CSVVGQNEQFF
- - TRBJ2-7 TRBV12-3/TRBV12-4 TGTGCCAGCAGCCAGGTGTGGCAACACGAGCAGTACTTC CASSQVWQHEQYF
- few TRBJ1-2 TRBV5-1 TGCGCCAGCAGCTTGGGGCAGGGTACCCTTCTGAACTATGGCTACACCTTC CASSLGQGTLLNYGYTF
- few TRBJ2-3 TRBV21-1 TGTGCCAGCAGCGAGAAAAGGCGGTGCACAGATACGCAGTATTTT CASSEKRRCTDTQYF
- - TRBJ2-7 TRBV20-1 TGCAGTGCTAGGGAGGGTGGGGTCCACGAGCAGTACTTC CSAREGGVHEQYF
TRBD1 - TRBJ1-1 TRBV6-5 TGTGCCAGCAGTTACGTCGGGACAGGGAGAAACACTGAAGCTTTCTTT CASSYVGTGRNTEAFF
- many TRBJ2-7 TRBV5-5 TGTGCCAGCAGCTTGGATTACCGGGGGATGGGCTACGAGCAGTACTTC CASSLDYRGMGYEQYF
- - TRBJ1-2 TRBV4-3 TGCGCCAGCAGCCAAGCAGGGGCCCTCTATGGCTACACCTTC CASSQAGALYGYTF
- many TRBJ2-4 TRBV7-2 TGTGCCAGCAGGGAAGGGGCGCGCCTTCTTAAAAACATTCAGTACTTC CASREGARLLKNIQYF
TRBD2 - TRBJ2-1 TRBV13 TGTGCCAGCAGCTCAGCGGGGGCGGGTGAGCAGTTCTTC CASSSAGAGEQFF
- few TRBJ2-3 TRBV9 TGTGCCAGCAGCGCAGGTCCGAATACGCAGTATTTT CASSAGPNTQYF
TRBD1 few TRBJ2-7 TRBV5-6 TGTGCCAGCAGCTTGGGGACAGGTCACTACGAGCAGTACTTC CASSLGTGHYEQYF
- few TRBJ2-2 TRBV2 TGTGCCAGCAGTGAACGGGGGAACACCGGGGAGCTGTTTTTT CASSERGNTGELFF
- many TRBJ2-3 TRBV10-2 TGCGCCAGCAGTGAGTCGTTGGTGGGGGGGCCAGATACGCAGTATTTT CASSESLVGGPDTQYF
TRBD2 - TRBJ2-2 TRBV20-1 TGCAGTGCCCCCGGGACTAATGAGGCCGGGGAGCTGTTTTTT CSAPGTNEAGELFF
- - TRBJ2-4 TRBV12-3/TRBV12-4 TGTGCCAGCAGTCCCGTCGGAGACATTCAGTACTTC CASSPVGDIQYF
TRBD1 few TRBJ2-5 TRBV4-3 TGCGCCAGCAGCCAAGGGACAGGGATTACAGAGACCCAGTACTTC CASSQGTGITETQYF
- - TRBJ2-7 TRBV29-1 TGCAGCGCCGTTGAAGTGAGGGAGCAGTACTTC CSAVEVREQYF
- - TRBJ2-6 TRBV2 TGTGCCAGCAGTTATCTTACCACAGGGAGCTCTGGGGCCAACGTCCTGACTTTC CASSYLTTGSSGANVLTF
- - TRBJ2-6 TRBV15 TGTGCCACCAGCAGAGATAGGAGACAGACTGGGGCCAACGTCCTGACTTTC CATSRDRRQTGANVLTF
- - TRBJ2-4 TRBV20-1 TGCAGTGCTAGGCCGGGGGCAAACATTCAGTACTTC CSARPGANIQYF
TRBD1 few TRBJ2-7 TRBV5-1 TGCGCCAGCAGCTTCGGACAGGACTCCTACGAGCAGTACTTC CASSFGQDSYEQYF
- - TRBJ1-2 TRBV9 TGTGCCAGCAGCGTATCCCCCGGGGAAGCGGACGTTAACTATGGCTACACCTTC CASSVSPGEADVNYGYTF
- few TRBJ1-2 TRBV29-1 TGCAGCGTTGAGAGTAACTATGGCTACACCTTC CSVESNYGYTF
TRBD2 few TRBJ2-7 TRBV9 TGTGCCAGCAGCGTAGGAGGGAGCGGGACCTCCTACGAGCAGTACTTC CASSVGGSGTSYEQYF
- - TRBJ1-1 TRBV6-6 TGTGCCAGCAGTTACTACGGGGGACATCAGAACACTGAAGCTTTCTTT CASSYYGGHQNTEAFF
TRBD1 once TRBJ2-1 TRBV25-1 TGTGCCAGCAGTTGGACAGGGGGCTCGATAAATGAGCAGTTCTTC CASSWTGGSINEQFF
- few TRBJ2-1 TRBV3-1 TGTGCCAGCAGCCAGCCTGATAGCTCCTACAATGAGCAGTTCTTC CASSQPDSSYNEQFF
- - TRBJ1-5 TRBV20-1 TGCAGTGCTAGAGACTTCGCAGCGTTCGGCCAGCCCCAGCATTTT CSARDFAAFGQPQHF
- - TRBJ1-1 TRBV24-1 TGTGCCACCGCGGGGGACGAGGGAACTGAAGCTTTCTTT CATAGDEGTEAFF
- - TRBJ2-3 TRBV7-9 TGTGCCAGCAGCTCCCAGACCAGAAGCCCCTTTGACACAGATACGCAGTATTTT CASSSQTRSPFDTDTQYF
- few TRBJ1-1 TRBV5-1 TGCGCCAGCAGCTTGGCCGGCGGGGCCGGGCCTGAAGCTTTCTTT CASSLAGGAGPEAFF
- many TRBJ2-7 TRBV7-3 TGTGCCAGCAGTCCGGACGCTACTGGTGGCTACGAGCAGTACTTC CASSPDATGGYEQYF
TRBD2 - TRBJ2-5 TRBV7-8 TGTGCCAGCAGCCTCGGGGGGGGTTGGGAGACCCAGTACTTC CASSLGGGWETQYF
- - TRBJ2-1 TRBV7-6 TGTGCCAGCAGCTTATCTCTGACCGAGCGGCAGTTCTTC CASSLSLTERQFF
- - TRBJ2-1 TRBV6-6 TGTGCCAGCAGTTCGAACAGGAATGAGCAGTTCTTC CASSSNRNEQFF
TRBD2 few TRBJ2-3 TRBV29-1 TGCAGCGTAGGTAGCGGGATCACTAGCACAGATACGCAGTATTTT CSVGSGITSTDTQYF
- - TRBJ2-5 TRBV7-6 TGTGCCAGCAGCTTAAGGAGTCGGACAAAAGAGACCCAGTACTTC CASSLRSRTKETQYF
- few TRBJ2-3 TRBV15 TGTGCCACCAGCAGGAACCAGGGTACGACAGATACGCAGTATTTT CATSRNQGTTDTQYF
TRBD1 few TRBJ1-5 TRBV5-5 TGTGCCAGCAGCGGGGGACAGGATAGTAATCAGCCCCAGCATTTT CASSGGQDSNQPQHF
- many TRBJ2-7 TRBV6-2/TRBV6-3 TGCGCCAGCAGCTACGGGGGTTCATACGAGCAGTACTTC CASSYGGSYEQYF
TRBD1 few TRBJ2-1 TRBV15 TGTGCCACCAGCAAACGGGACAGCGACTACAATGAGCAGTTCTTC CATSKRDSDYNEQFF
TRBD2 few TRBJ2-1 TRBV6-2/TRBV6-3 TGTGCCAGCAGTTACGCTAGCGGGAGACATAATGAGCAGTTCTTC CASSYASGRHNEQFF
TRBD1 - TRBJ2-7 TRBV10-3 TGTGCCATCAGTGAATTTCAGGGGGCCTACGAGCAGTACTTC CAISEFQGAYEQYF
- - TRBJ2-7 TRBV4-1 TGCGCCAGCAGCCAAGGGGAGGCAGGGGCCAACGAGCAGTACTTC CASSQGEAGANEQYF